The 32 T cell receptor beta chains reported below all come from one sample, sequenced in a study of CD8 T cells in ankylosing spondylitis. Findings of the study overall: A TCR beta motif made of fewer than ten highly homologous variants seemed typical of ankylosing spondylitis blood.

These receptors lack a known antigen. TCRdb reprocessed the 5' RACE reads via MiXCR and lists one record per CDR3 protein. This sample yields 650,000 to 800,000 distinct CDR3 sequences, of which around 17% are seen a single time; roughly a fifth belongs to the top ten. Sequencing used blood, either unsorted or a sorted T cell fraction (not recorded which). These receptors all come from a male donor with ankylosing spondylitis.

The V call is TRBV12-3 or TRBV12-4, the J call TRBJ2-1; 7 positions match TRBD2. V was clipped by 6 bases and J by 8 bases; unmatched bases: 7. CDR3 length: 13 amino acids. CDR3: CASSGGGWYEQFF. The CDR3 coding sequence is TGTGCCAGCAGCGGGGGAGGGTGGTATGAGCAGTTCTTC.

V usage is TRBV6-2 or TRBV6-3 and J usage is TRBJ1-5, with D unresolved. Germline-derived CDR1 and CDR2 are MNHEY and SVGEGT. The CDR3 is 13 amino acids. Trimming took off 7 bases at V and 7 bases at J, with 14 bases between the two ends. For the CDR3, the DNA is TGTGCCAGCACCCCCCCGGGTAGCCAGCCCCAGCATTTT. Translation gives CASTPPGSQPQHF.

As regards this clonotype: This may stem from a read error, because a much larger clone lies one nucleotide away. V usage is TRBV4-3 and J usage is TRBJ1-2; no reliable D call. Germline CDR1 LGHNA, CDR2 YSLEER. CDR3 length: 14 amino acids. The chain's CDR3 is CASSQDWTYYGFTF. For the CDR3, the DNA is TGCGCCAGCAGCCAAGATTGGACCTACTATGGCTTCACCTTC.

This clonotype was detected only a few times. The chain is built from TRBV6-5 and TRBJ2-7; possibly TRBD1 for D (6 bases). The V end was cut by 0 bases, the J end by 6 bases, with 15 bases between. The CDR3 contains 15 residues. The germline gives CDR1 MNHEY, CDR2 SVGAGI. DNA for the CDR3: TGTGCCAGCAGTTACTCGGGGAGCAGGGGCCGCGAGCAGTACTTC. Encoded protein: CASSYSGSRGREQYF.

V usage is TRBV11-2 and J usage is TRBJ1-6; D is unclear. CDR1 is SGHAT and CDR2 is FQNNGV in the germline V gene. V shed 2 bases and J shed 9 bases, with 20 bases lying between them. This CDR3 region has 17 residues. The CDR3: CASSLWAGREKSSPLHF. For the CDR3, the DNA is TGTGCCAGCAGCTTATGGGCGGGCCGGGAGAAGAGTTCACCCCTCCACTTT.

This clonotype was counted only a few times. The CDR3 nucleotides are TGTGCCAGCACCTACGGGTCCGGGGGAGAATATGGCTACACCTTC. It encodes CASTYGSGGEYGYTF. The chain employs TRBV6-1 and TRBJ1-2; possibly TRBD1 for D (5 bases). This CDR3 region has 15 residues. Trimming stripped 7 bases from V and 5 bases from J, with 20 bases between. The V gene's germline CDR1 is MNHNS and CDR2 SASEGT.

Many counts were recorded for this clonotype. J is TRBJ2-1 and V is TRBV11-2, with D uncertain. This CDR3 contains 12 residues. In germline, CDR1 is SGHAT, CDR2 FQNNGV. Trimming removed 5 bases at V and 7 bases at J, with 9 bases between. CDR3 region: CASSHYGNEQFF. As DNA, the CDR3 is TGTGCCAGCAGCCACTACGGTAATGAGCAGTTCTTC. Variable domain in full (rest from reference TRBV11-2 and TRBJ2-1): EAGVAQSPRYKIIEKRQSVAFWCNPISGHATLYWYQQILGQGPKLLIQFQNNGVVDDSQLPKDRFSAERLKGVDSTLKIQPAKLEDSAVYLCASSHYGNEQFFGPGTRLTVL.

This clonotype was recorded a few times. CDR3 bases: TGTGCCAGCAGTACTAGCGGACAAGAGACCCAGTACTTC. This gives the protein CASSTSGQETQYF. The chain couples TRBV28 to TRBJ2-5, with 8 bases aligning to TRBD2. V was clipped by 5 bases and J by 2 bases; unmatched bases: 1. The V gene's germline CDR1 is MDHEN and CDR2 SYDVKM. This CDR3 is built from 13 residues.

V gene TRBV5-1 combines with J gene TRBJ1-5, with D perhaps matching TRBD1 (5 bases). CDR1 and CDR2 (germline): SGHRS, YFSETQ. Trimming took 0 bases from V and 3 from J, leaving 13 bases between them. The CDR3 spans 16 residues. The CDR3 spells CASSLGYGGDNQPQHF. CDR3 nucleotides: TGCGCCAGCAGCTTGGGATACGGGGGTGACAATCAGCCCCAGCATTTT.

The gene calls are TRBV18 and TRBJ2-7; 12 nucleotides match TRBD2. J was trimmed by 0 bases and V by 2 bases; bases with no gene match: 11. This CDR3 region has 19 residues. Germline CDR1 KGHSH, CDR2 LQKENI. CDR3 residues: CASSPRLAGVLASSYEQYF. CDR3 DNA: TGTGCCAGCTCACCAAGACTAGCGGGAGTACTCGCAAGCTCCTACGAGCAGTACTTC. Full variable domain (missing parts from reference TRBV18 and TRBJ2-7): NAGVMQNPRHLVRRRGQEARLRCSPMKGHSHVYWYRQLPEEGLKFMVYLQKENIIDESGMPKERFSAEFPKEGPSILRIQQVVRGDSAAYFCASSPRLAGVLASSYEQYFGPGTRLTVT.

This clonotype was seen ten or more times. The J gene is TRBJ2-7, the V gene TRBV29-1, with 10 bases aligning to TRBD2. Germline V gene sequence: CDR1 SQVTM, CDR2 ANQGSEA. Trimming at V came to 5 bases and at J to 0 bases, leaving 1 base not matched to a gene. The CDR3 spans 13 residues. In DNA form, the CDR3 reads TGCAGCGTTAGGACTAGCGGCTCCTACGAGCAGTACTTC. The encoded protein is CSVRTSGSYEQYF.

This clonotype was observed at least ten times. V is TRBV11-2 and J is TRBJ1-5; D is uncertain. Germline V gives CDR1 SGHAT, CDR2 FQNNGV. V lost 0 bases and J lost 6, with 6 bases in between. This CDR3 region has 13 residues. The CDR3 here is CASSLDLGQPQHF. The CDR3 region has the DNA TGTGCCAGCAGCTTAGATCTGGGTCAGCCCCAGCATTTT.

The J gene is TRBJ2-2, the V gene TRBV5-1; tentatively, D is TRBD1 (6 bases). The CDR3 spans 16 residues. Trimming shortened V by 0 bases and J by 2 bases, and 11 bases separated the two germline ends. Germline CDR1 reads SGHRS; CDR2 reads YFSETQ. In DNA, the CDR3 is TGCGCCAGCAGCTTGGCCTCCAGGGGTAACACCGGGGAGCTGTTTTTT. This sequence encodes CASSLASRGNTGELFF.

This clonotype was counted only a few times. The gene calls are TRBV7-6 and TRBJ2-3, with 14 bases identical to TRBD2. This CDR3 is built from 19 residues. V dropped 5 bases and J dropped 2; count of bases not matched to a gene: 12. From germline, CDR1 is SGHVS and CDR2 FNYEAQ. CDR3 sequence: CASSPFERLAGGFTDTQYF. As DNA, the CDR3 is TGTGCCAGCAGCCCCTTTGAGAGACTAGCGGGAGGGTTCACAGATACGCAGTATTTT.

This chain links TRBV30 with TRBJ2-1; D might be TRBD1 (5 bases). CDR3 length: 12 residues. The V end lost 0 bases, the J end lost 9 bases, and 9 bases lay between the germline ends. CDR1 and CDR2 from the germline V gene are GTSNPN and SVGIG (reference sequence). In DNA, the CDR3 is TGTGCCTGGAGTGTACAAGGGGCTGAGCAGTTCTTC. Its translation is CAWSVQGAEQFF.

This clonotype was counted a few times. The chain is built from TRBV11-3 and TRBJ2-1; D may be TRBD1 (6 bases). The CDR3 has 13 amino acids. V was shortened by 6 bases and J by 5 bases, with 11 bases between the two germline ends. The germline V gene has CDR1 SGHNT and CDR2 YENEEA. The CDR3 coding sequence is TGTGCCAGCAGGGCCGGACAGAACAATGAGCAGTTCTTC. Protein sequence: CASRAGQNNEQFF.

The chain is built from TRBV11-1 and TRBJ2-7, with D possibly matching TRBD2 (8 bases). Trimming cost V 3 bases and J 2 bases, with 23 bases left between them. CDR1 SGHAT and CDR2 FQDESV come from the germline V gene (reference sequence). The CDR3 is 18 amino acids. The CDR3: CASSFGQVGTSRTYEQYF. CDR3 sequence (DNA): TGTGCCAGCAGCTTCGGACAGGTTGGGACTAGTCGAACCTACGAGCAGTACTTC.

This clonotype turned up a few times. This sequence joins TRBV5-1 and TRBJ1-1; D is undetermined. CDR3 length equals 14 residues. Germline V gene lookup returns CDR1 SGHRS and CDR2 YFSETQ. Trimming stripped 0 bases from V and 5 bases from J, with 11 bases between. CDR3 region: CASSLEAGKTEAFF. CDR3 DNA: TGCGCCAGCAGCTTGGAGGCGGGGAAAACTGAAGCTTTCTTT.

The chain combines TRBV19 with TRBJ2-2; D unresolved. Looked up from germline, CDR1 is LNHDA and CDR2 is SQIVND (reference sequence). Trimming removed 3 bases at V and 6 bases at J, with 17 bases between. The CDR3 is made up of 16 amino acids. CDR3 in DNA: TGTGCCAGTAGTATTTGGGTCTCGGAGCTGGCCGGGGAGCTGTTTTTT. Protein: CASSIWVSELAGELFF.

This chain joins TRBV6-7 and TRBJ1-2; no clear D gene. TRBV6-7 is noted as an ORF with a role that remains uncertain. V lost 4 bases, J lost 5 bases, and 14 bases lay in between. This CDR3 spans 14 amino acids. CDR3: CASSWTDTCYGYTF. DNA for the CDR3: TGTGCCAGCAGTTGGACCGACACTTGTTATGGCTACACCTTC.

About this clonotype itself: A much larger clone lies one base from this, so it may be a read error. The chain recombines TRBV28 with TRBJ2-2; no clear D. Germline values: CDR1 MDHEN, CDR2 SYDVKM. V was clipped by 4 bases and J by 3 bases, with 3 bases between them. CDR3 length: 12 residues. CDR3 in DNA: TGTGCCAGCAGTTCCGACACCGGGGAGCTGTTTTTT. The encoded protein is CASSSDTGELFF.

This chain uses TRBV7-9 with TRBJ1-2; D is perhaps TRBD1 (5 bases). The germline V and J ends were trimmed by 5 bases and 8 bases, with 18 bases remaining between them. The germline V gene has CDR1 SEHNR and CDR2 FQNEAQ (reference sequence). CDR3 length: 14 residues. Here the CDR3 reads CASSLLGGTGGYTF. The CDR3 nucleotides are TGTGCCAGCAGCCTCCTCGGGGGGACGGGCGGCTACACCTTC. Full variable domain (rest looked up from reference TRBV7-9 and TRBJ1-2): DTGVSQNPRHKITKRGQNVTFRCDPISEHNRLYWYRQTLGQGPEFLTYFQNEAQLEKSRLLSDRFSAERPKGSFSTLEIQRTEQGDSAMYLCASSLLGGTGGYTFGSGTRLTVV.

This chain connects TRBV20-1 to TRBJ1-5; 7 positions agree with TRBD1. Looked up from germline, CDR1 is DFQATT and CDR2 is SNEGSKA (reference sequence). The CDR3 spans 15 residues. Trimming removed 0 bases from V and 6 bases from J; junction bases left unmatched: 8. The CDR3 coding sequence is TGCAGTGCTAGAGAGAAAGGGACAGAATCTCAGCCCCAGCATTTT. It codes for CSAREKGTESQPQHF.

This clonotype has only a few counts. The CDR3 DNA reads TGTGCCAGCAGCTTAGGGGCAGGGCACTCGACAGATACGCAGTATTTT. Translation: CASSLGAGHSTDTQYF. This chain connects TRBV7-3 to TRBJ2-3, with D possibly being TRBD1 (5 bases). V lost 2 bases and J lost 3, with 15 bases in between. This CDR3 is 16 amino acids long. From germline, CDR1 is SGHTA and CDR2 FQGTGA.

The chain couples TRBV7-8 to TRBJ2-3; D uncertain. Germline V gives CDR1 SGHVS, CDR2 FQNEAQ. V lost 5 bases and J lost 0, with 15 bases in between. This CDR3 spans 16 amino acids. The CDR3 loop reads CASSHRDSWSTDTQYF. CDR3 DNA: TGTGCCAGCAGCCACCGAGACTCCTGGAGCACAGATACGCAGTATTTT.

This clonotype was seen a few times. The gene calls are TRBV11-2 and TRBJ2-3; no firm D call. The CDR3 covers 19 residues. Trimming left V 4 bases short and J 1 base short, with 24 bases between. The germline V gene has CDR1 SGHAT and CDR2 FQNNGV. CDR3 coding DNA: TGTGCCAGCAGCTCGAACCCTTCGGTGGTAGTCGTGGGCACAGATACGCAGTATTTT. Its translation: CASSSNPSVVVVGTDTQYF.

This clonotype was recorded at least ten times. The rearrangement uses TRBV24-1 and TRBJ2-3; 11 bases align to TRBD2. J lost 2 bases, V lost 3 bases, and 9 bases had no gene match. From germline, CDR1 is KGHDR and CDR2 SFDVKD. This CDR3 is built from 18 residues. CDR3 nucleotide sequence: TGTGCCACCAGTGATCCCGGGACTAGCGGAATTCACACAGATACGCAGTATTTT. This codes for CATSDPGTSGIHTDTQYF.

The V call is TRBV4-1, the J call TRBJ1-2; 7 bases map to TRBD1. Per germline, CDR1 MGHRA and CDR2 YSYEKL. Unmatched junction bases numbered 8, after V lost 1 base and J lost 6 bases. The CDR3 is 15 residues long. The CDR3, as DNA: TGCGCCAGCAGCCAAGTGACAGGGTGGTATGATGGCTACACCTTC. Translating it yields CASSQVTGWYDGYTF.

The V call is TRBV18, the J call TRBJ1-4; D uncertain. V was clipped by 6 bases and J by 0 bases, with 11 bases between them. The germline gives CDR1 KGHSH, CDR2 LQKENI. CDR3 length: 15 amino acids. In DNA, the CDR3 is TGTGCCAGCTCTCACGACAAAGCAACTAATGAAAAACTGTTTTTT. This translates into CASSHDKATNEKLFF.

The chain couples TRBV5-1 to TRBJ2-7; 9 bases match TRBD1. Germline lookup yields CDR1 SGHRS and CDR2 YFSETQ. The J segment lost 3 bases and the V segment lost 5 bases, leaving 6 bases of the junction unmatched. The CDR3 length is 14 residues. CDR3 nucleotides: TGCGCCAGCAGGGGGGGACAGGGATTCTACGAGCAGTACTTC. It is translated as CASRGGQGFYEQYF.

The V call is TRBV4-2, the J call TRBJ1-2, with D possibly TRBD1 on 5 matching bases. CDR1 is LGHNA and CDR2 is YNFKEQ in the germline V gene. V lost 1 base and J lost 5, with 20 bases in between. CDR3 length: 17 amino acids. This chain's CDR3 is CASSQVGEPRSAYGYTF. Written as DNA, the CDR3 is TGTGCCAGCAGCCAAGTGGGGGAGCCCCGGTCGGCGTATGGCTACACCTTC.

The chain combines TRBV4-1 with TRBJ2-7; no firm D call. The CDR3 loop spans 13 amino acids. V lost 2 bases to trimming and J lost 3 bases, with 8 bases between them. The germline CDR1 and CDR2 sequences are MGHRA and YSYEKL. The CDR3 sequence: CASSQPDGYEQYF. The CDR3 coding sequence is TGCGCCAGCAGCCAACCGGACGGCTACGAGCAGTACTTC.